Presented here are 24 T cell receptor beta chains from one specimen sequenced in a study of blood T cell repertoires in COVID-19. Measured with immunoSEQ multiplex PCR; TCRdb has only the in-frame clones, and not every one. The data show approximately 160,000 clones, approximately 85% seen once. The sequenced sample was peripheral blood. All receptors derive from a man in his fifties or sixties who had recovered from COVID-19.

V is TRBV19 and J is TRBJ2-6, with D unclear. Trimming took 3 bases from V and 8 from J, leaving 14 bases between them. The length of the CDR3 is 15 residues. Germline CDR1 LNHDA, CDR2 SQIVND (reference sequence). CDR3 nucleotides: TGTGCCAGTAGTATTTATTCCCTTAACACCAACGTCCTGACTTTC. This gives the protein CASSIYSLNTNVLTF.

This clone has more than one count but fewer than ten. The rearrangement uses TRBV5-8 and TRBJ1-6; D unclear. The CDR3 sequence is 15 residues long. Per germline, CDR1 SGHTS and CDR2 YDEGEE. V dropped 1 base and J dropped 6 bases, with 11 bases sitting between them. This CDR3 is CASSLYTLVNSPLHF. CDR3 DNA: TGTGCCAGCAGCTTGTACACGCTCGTTAATTCACCCCTCCACTTT.

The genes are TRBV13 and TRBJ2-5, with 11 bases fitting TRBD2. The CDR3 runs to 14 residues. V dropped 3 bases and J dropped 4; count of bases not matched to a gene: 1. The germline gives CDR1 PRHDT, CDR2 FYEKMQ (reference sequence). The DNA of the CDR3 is TGTGCCAGCAGCTTTAGCGGGGGGGGAGAGACCCAGTACTTC. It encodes CASSFSGGGETQYF.

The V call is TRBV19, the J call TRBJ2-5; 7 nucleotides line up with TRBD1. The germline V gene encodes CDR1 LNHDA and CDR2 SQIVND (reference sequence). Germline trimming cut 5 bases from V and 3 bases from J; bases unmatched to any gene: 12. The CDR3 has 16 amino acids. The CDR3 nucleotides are TGTGCCAGTAGTTCCCGCAGGGGGAAGGGCGAAGAGACCCAGTACTTC. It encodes CASSSRRGKGEETQYF. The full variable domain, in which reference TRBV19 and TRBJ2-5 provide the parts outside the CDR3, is DGGITQSPKYLFRKEGQNVTLSCEQNLNHDAMYWYRQDPGQGLRLIYYSQIVNDFQKGDIAEGYSVSREKKESFPLTVTSAQKNPTAFYLCASSSRRGKGEETQYFGPGTRLLVL.

CDR3 nucleotides: TGTGCCAGCAGCTTAATGCCAGGGGAGGAGACCCAGTACTTC. Protein product: CASSLMPGEETQYF. This chain joins TRBV7-3 and TRBJ2-5, with D perhaps TRBD1 (6 bases). In germline, CDR1 is SGHTA, CDR2 FQGTGA. The V end was cut by 1 base, the J end by 5 bases, with 11 bases between. The CDR3 runs 14 residues.

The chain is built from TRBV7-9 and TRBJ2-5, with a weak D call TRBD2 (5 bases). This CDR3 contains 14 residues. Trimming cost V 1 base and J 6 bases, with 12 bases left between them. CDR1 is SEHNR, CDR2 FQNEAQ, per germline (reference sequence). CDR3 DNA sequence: TGTGCCAGCAGCTTAGAAGTCGGGAAGAAGACCCAGTACTTC. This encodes CASSLEVGKKTQYF.

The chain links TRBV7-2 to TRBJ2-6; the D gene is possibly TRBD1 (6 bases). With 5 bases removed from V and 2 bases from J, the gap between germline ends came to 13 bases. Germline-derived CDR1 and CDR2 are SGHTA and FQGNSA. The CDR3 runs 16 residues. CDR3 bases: TGTGCCAGCAGCCGGCGTACAGGGACTGGGGCCAACGTCCTGACTTTC. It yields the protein CASSRRTGTGANVLTF.

CDR3 DNA sequence: TGTGCCAGCAGCTTGGGAACACCGGGAGGGAATGAGCAGTTCTTC. It codes for CASSLGTPGGNEQFF. V usage is TRBV11-2 and J usage is TRBJ2-1; 8 nucleotides agree with TRBD2. There are 15 residues in the CDR3. From germline, CDR1 is SGHAT and CDR2 FQNNGV. V lost 3 bases and J lost 7; bases outside the gene matches: 8.

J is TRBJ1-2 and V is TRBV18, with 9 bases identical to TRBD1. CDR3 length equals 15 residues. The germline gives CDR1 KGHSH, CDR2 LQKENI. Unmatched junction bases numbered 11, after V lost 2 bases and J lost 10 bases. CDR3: CASSPGDGTGYDYTF. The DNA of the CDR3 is TGTGCCAGCTCACCAGGTGACGGGACAGGGTACGACTACACCTTC.

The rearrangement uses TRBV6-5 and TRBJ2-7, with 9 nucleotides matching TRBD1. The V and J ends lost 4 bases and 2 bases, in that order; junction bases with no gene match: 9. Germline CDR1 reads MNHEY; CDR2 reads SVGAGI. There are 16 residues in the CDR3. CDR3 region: CASSSGGQGPTYEQYF. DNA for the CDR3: TGTGCCAGCAGTTCTGGAGGACAGGGGCCAACCTACGAGCAGTACTTC.

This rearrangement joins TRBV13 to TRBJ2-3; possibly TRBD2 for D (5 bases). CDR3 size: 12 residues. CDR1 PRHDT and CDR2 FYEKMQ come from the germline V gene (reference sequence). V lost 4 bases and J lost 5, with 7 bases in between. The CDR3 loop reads CASSSREDTQYF. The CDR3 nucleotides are TGTGCCAGCAGCTCGAGGGAAGATACGCAGTATTTT.

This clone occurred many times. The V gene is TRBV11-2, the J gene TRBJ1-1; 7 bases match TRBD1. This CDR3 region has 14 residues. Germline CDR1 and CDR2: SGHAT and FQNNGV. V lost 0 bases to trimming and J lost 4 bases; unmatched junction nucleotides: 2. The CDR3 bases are TGTGCCAGCAGCTTAGAATCAGGGGGCACTGAAGCTTTCTTT. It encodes CASSLESGGTEAFF.

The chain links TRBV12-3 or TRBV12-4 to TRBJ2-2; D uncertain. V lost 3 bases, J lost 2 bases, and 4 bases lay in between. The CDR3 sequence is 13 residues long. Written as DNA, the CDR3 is TGTGCCAGCAGTTTGAGTAACACCGGGGAGCTGTTTTTT. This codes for CASSLSNTGELFF.

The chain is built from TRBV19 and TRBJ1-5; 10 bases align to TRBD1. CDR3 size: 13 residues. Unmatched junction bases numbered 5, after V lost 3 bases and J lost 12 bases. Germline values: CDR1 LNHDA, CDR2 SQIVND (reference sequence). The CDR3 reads CASSMGQGPGQHF. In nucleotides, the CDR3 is TGTGCCAGTAGTATGGGACAGGGGCCCGGCCAGCATTTT.

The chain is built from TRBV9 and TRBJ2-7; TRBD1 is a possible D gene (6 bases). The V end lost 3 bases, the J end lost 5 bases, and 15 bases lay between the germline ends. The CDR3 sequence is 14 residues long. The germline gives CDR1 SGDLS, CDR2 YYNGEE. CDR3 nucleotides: TGTGCCAGCAGCGGCTGGGACATTGGCCACGAGCAGTACTTC. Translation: CASSGWDIGHEQYF.

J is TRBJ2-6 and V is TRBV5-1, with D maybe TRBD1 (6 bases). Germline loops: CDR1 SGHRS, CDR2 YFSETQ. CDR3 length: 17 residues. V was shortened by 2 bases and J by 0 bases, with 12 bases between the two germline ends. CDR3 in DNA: TGCGCCAGCAGCTTTTTAACAGGGCGCTCTGGGGCCAACGTCCTGACTTTC. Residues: CASSFLTGRSGANVLTF.

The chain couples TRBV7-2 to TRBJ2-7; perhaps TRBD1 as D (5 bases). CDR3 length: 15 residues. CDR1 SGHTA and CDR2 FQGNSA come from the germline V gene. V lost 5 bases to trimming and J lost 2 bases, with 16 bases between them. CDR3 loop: CASSADSRLAYEQYF. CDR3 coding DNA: TGTGCCAGCAGCGCCGACAGCCGCCTAGCCTACGAGCAGTACTTC.

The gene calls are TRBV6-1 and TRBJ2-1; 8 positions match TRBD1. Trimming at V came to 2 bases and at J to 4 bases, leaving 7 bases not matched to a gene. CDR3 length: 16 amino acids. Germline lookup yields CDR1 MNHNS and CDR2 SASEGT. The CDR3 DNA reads TGTGCCAGCAGTGAATATGGGACAGGTTTATACAATGAGCAGTTCTTC. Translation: CASSEYGTGLYNEQFF.

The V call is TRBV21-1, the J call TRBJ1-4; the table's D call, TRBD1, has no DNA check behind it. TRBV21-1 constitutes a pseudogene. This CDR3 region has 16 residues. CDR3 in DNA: TGTGCCAGCAGCTCCCCCGGTGGCACAGGGAATGAAAAACTGTTTTTT. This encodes CASSSPGGTGNEKLFF.

CDR3 coding DNA: TGTGCCAGTAGTATAGTATCCCGCAGCTACGAGCAGTACTTC. Protein: CASSIVSRSYEQYF. The chain uses TRBV19 and TRBJ2-7; D not resolved. Germline V gene lookup returns CDR1 LNHDA and CDR2 SQIVND (reference sequence). V was cut by 1 base and J by 3 bases, with 10 bases left in between. The CDR3 sequence is 14 residues long.

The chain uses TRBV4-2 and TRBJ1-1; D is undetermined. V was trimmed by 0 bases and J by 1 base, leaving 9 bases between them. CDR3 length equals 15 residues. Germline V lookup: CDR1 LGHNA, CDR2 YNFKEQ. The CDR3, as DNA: TGTGCCAGCAGCCAAGAAGATAGCAGGAACACTGAAGCTTTCTTT. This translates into CASSQEDSRNTEAFF.

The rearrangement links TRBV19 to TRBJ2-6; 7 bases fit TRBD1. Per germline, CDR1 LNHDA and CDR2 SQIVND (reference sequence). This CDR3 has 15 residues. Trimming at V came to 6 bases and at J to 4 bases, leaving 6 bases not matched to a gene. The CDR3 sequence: CASRATGEGANVLTF. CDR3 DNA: TGTGCCAGTAGGGCTACAGGGGAAGGGGCCAACGTCCTGACTTTC.

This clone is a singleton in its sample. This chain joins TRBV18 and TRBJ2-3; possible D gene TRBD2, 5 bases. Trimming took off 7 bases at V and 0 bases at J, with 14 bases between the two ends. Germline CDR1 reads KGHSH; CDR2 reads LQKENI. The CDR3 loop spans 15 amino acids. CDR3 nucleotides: TGTGCCAGCTGGCGGAGTCAGCGGAGCACAGATACGCAGTATTTT. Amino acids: CASWRSQRSTDTQYF.

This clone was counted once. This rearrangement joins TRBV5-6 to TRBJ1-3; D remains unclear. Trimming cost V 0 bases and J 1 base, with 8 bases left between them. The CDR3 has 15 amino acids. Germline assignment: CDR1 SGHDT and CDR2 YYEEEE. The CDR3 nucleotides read TGTGCCAGCAGCTTGGCGGTAAATTCTGGAAACACCATATATTTT. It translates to CASSLAVNSGNTIYF.